The rows below give T cell receptor beta chains drawn from one sample of a study of T cell repertoires in cytomegalovirus infection. TCRdb called the reads again in MiXCR, with one record for every CDR3 protein. Of approximately 70,000 distinct CDR3 sequences in the sample, about 4% were seen once. The sequencing input was PBMCs. The receptors here all came from a human donor in good health (CMV status not recorded). Some clones in this sample may be carry-over from other donors' samples. The CDR3 runs from the conserved cysteine through the conserved F or W. D genes are given only for firm matches. Not all rows give a size; the values are once, few, many and, for expanded clones, a class.

j_call,d_call,clone_size,v_call,cdr3_aa,cdr3_nt
TRBJ1-1,TRBD1,many,TRBV7-3,CASSLGTGGTTEAFF,TGTGCCAGCAGCTTAGGGACAGGGGGGACCACTGAAGCTTTCTTT
TRBJ2-1,.,many,TRBV12-3/TRBV12-4,CASSPNGPYNEQFF,TGTGCCAGCAGCCCCAATGGACCCTACAATGAGCAGTTCTTC
TRBJ2-7,.,many,TRBV7-2,CASSLSRTTYEQYF,TGTGCCAGCAGCTTAAGTCGGACGACCTACGAGCAGTACTTC
TRBJ2-2,.,many,TRBV7-8,CASSFRGYGELFF,TGTGCCAGCAGCTTCCGTGGTTACGGGGAGCTGTTTTTT
TRBJ2-3,TRBD2,many,TRBV7-2,CASSLQVTSGSTDTQYF,TGTGCCAGCAGCTTACAAGTGACTAGCGGTAGCACAGATACGCAGTATTTT
TRBJ2-7,TRBD2,many,TRBV12-3/TRBV12-4,CASRGGRTYEQYF,TGTGCCAGCCGGGGGGGGAGAACCTACGAGCAGTACTTC
TRBJ1-1,.,many,TRBV12-3/TRBV12-4,CASLINTEAFF,TGTGCCAGCTTAATAAACACTGAAGCTTTCTTT
TRBJ2-7,.,few,TRBV4-2,CASSRTTGSYEQYF,TGTGCCAGCAGCCGAACTACAGGCTCCTACGAGCAGTACTTC
TRBJ2-2,.,many,TRBV27,CASSPGAPWGELFF,TGTGCCAGCAGTCCAGGGGCTCCTTGGGGGGAGCTGTTTTTT
TRBJ2-5,TRBD2,many,TRBV7-8,CASSPRTSGRARETQYF,TGTGCCAGCAGCCCGAGGACTAGCGGGAGGGCCAGGGAGACCCAGTACTTC
TRBJ2-7,.,.,TRBV7-4,CASSLASAEWGYEQYF,TGTGCCAGCAGCTTAGCGTCTGCGGAGTGGGGCTACGAGCAGTACTTC
TRBJ1-1,TRBD1,many,TRBV12-3/TRBV12-4,CASSLSTGREAFF,TGTGCCAGCAGTTTATCGACAGGGAGAGAAGCTTTCTTT
TRBJ2-4,.,many,TRBV28,CASSGDPAKNIQYF,TGTGCCAGCAGTGGGGACCCCGCCAAAAACATTCAGTACTTC
TRBJ2-7,.,.,TRBV7-2,CASSLVGPSTYEQYF,TGTGCCAGCAGCTTAGTCGGCCCTAGCACCTACGAGCAGTACTTC
TRBJ1-1,.,many,TRBV7-2,CASSSQQGTEAFF,TGTGCCAGCAGCTCCCAACAGGGAACTGAAGCTTTCTTT
TRBJ1-2,TRBD1,many,TRBV7-2,CASSIGDRGHGYTF,TGTGCCAGCAGCATTGGGGACAGGGGGCATGGCTACACCTTC
TRBJ2-5,TRBD2,many,TRBV7-9,CASSPGLAVETQYF,TGTGCCAGCAGCCCAGGACTAGCGGTGGAGACCCAGTACTTC
TRBJ2-7,.,many,TRBV7-2,CASSLGRYYEQYF,TGTGCCAGCAGCTTAGGGAGATACTACGAGCAGTACTTC
TRBJ2-3,.,many,TRBV28,CASRRIYTQYF,TGTGCCAGCAGAAGGATATATACGCAGTATTTT
TRBJ1-2,.,many,TRBV7-2,CASSLDGLGSGYTF,TGTGCCAGCAGCTTAGATGGGTTGGGGAGTGGCTACACCTTC
TRBJ1-4,.,many,TRBV7-2,CASSPDGPGEKLFF,TGTGCCAGCAGCCCGGACGGCCCGGGAGAAAAACTGTTTTTT
TRBJ2-1,.,many,TRBV14,CASSQQDPYNNEQFF,TGTGCCAGCAGCCAACAGGACCCCTACAACAATGAGCAGTTCTTC
TRBJ1-3,.,many,TRBV7-9,CASSPRGTQGNTIYF,TGTGCCAGCAGCCCCCGGGGAACCCAAGGGAACACCATATATTTT
TRBJ2-7,.,many,TRBV7-6,CASSLAPAGSYEQYF,TGTGCCAGCAGCTTAGCGCCGGCGGGTAGCTACGAGCAGTACTTC